One sample yielded the 9 T cell receptor beta chains listed below, sequenced in a study of cytomegalovirus exposure and HLA in healthy donors. PCR used 60 Vbeta primers and 13 Jbeta primers. Only in-frame clones appear in the TCRdb table, and some are missing; sequencing was by immunoSEQ multiplex PCR. The sample contains 170,000 or so clones, about 88% of which appear only once. Sequencing used PBMCs. The receptors stem from a woman younger than 30 in good health and CMV-seronegative.

The chain couples TRBV30 to TRBJ1-5; D is uncertain. Germline CDR1 GTSNPN, CDR2 SVGIG (reference sequence). Trimming removed 1 base from V and 7 bases from J, with 17 bases in between. There are 15 residues in the CDR3. CDR3 in DNA: TGTGCCTGGAGTGCCCCCGGAGGGCCGGACCAGCCCCAGCATTTT. This gives the protein CAWSAPGGPDQPQHF.

The chain recombines TRBV5-5 with TRBJ1-2; perhaps TRBD1 as D (6 bases). Germline-derived CDR1 and CDR2 are SGHKS and YYEKEE (reference sequence). The CDR3 covers 16 residues. V lost 8 bases and J lost 1, with 21 bases in between. The CDR3 loop reads CASNRGTAKINYGYTF. In DNA, the CDR3 is TGTGCCAGTAATAGGGGGACGGCTAAAATTAACTATGGCTACACCTTC.

This chain joins TRBV5-1 and TRBJ2-3; 12 nucleotides agree with TRBD2. This CDR3 has 15 amino acids. CDR1 is SGHRS, CDR2 YFSETQ, per germline. The trim removed 1 base at V and 4 bases at J, leaving 1 base unmatched. The chain's CDR3 is CASSLTSGGPDTQYF. CDR3 bases: TGCGCCAGCAGCTTGACTAGCGGGGGGCCAGATACGCAGTATTTT.

The V and J genes are TRBV28 and TRBJ2-2, with 7 bases identical to TRBD1. V gave up 7 bases and J gave up 2 bases; unmatched junction bases: 4. Germline CDR1 reads MDHEN; CDR2 reads SYDVKM. The CDR3 contains 14 residues. The CDR3 coding sequence is TGTGCCAGCACCGACAGGGTCAACACCGGGGAGCTGTTTTTT. Translation: CASTDRVNTGELFF. The full variable domain, with the rest looked up from reference TRBV28 and TRBJ2-2, is DVKVTQSSRYLVKRTGEKVFLECVQDMDHENMFWYRQDPGLGLRLIYFSYDVKMKEKGDIPEGYSVSREKKERFSLILESASTNQTSMYLCASTDRVNTGELFFGEGSRLTVL.

V is TRBV10-3 and J is TRBJ2-5; 7 bases are a match to TRBD1. The DNA end is more similar to TRBJ2-7, so the J call may be wrong. From germline, CDR1 is ENHRY and CDR2 SYGVKD. The CDR3 totals 12 residues. The CDR3: CAISGTAYEQYF. The CDR3 DNA follows: TGTGCCATCAGCGGGACAGCCTACGAGCAGTACTTC.

A note on this clone: Other nucleotide sequences in the sample specify the same CDR3. The J gene is TRBJ2-7, the V gene TRBV28; tentative D call: TRBD1 (6 bases). CDR3 length equals 13 residues. Trimming removed 4 bases at V and 2 bases at J, with 9 bases between. CDR1 MDHEN and CDR2 SYDVKM come from the germline V gene. Written as DNA, the CDR3 is TGTGCCAGCAGTTCCGGACAGACCTACGAGCAGTACTTC. It encodes CASSSGQTYEQYF.

The rearrangement uses TRBV28 and TRBJ2-7, with 9 bases identical to TRBD2. The CDR3 runs 18 residues. Germline trimming cut 3 bases from V and 1 base from J; bases unmatched to any gene: 13. Germline lookup yields CDR1 MDHEN and CDR2 SYDVKM. The CDR3 DNA sequence: TGTGCCAGCAGTTTCGAGGGGCGTAGCGGGAGTTGGTCCTACGAGCAGTACTTC. It yields the protein CASSFEGRSGSWSYEQYF. Combining the CDR3 with reference TRBV28 and TRBJ2-7 gives the whole variable domain DVKVTQSSRYLVKRTGEKVFLECVQDMDHENMFWYRQDPGLGLRLIYFSYDVKMKEKGDIPEGYSVSREKKERFSLILESASTNQTSMYLCASSFEGRSGSWSYEQYFGPGTRLTVT.

This sequence joins TRBV16 and TRBJ1-5; D may be TRBD1 (5 bases). Germline CDR1 reads KGHSY; CDR2 reads FQNENV. The CDR3 totals 17 residues. V lost 0 bases to trimming and J lost 1 base, with 13 bases between them. The CDR3 DNA reads TGTGCCAGCAGCCAATCGGGGGGTATAGGGAGCAATCAGCCCCAGCATTTT. Translated, it gives CASSQSGGIGSNQPQHF.

The chain couples TRBV28 to TRBJ1-2, with 8 bases fitting TRBD1. Germline CDR1 is MDHEN and CDR2 is SYDVKM. The CDR3 length is 14 residues. J lost 4 bases, V lost 6 bases, and 7 bases had no gene match. The CDR3 bases are TGTGCCAGCAGCCCAGGACAGGGCACCTATGGCTACACCTTC. Protein product: CASSPGQGTYGYTF.